The clone carrying this T cell receptor (beta chain) has a single count. The target antigen is unknown. These data belong to a study of OX40 agonist ivuxolimab in advanced cancers. General study findings and limits: Clonal expansion by week 6 occurred in CD4+ and CD8+ blood T cells (at 0.1 to 3.0 mg/kg). Averaging showed that CD8+ T cells had more expanded clones than CD4+ did. Among some nonresponders, normalized T-cell clonal expansion was also low.

Patients had blood sampled at baseline and again on cycle 4 day 1 and cycle 7 day 1. Profiling relied on immunoSEQ multiplex PCR, and the TCRdb table lists in-frame clones only, not all of them. The data hold roughly 74,000 clones, with roughly 84% observed a single time. The clonotype comes from an adult with an advanced solid tumor such as melanoma, head and neck, liver or kidney cancer. The sequenced sample was CD4+ or CD8+ T cells sorted from blood, obtained in a trial of the OX40 agonist ivuxolimab.

CDR3 nucleotides: TGTGCCAGCAGCCCAGGGACTAGCGGTCCTAGCACAGATACGCAGTATTTT. Translating it yields CASSPGTSGPSTDTQYF. The chain links TRBV28 to TRBJ2-3, with 11 bases fitting TRBD2. This CDR3 is built from 17 residues. Trimming cost V 6 bases and J 0 bases; bases outside gene matches: 8. Germline assignment: CDR1 MDHEN and CDR2 SYDVKM.